A single T cell receptor beta chain is shown here with its context. Antigen unknown. Treatment indicated: approximately 9-day PBMC culture with coronavirus spike peptide pools or control peptides (ViraFEST assay). CDR1 and CDR2 (germline): KGHSH, LQKENI. The V end was cut by 3 bases, the J end by 0 bases, with 9 bases between. The CDR3 consists of 14 residues. This specimen belongs to a study of vaccination and CD4 T cells after COVID-19. Sequencing of DNA taken from cultured CD4+ T cells relied on the Oncomine TCR Beta short-read assay. TCRdb recomputed calls from the PCR reads with MiXCR, one row per CDR3 protein. This table has some 13,000 distinct CDR3 sequences, around three fifths appearing once.

The sequence came from a human donor who had recovered from COVID-19. The material sequenced was CD4+ T cells from blood, cultured in vitro. V and J are TRBV18 and TRBJ2-7; D is uncertain. The CDR3 DNA follows: TGTGCCAGCTCACCGTCCGGAATCTCCTACGAGCAGTACTTC. Translating it yields CASSPSGISYEQYF.